This TCR beta chain is from a study of CD8 T cells in ankylosing spondylitis. Study-wide findings and caveats: Peripheral blood held disease-linked clones only at relatively low frequency, and these were CD8+.

Each CDR3 protein is one row after TCRdb ran MiXCR on the 5' RACE reads. The data hold some 270,000 distinct CDR3 sequences, with roughly 32% observed a single time. This clonotype was picked up one time. Its antigen is unknown. Germline V gene data show CDR1 as SGHNT and CDR2 as YENEEA. There are 17 residues in the CDR3. The V end lost 3 bases, the J end lost 4 bases, and 20 bases lay between the germline ends. The origin of this receptor is a male donor with ankylosing spondylitis or in good health (not recorded which). The chain is built from TRBV11-3 and TRBJ2-3; maybe TRBD2 (5 bases). The sample taken for sequencing was blood, either unsorted or a sorted T cell fraction (not recorded which). CDR3 protein: CASSLFAPGVSADTQYF. CDR3 nucleotides: TGTGCCAGCAGCTTGTTCGCACCCGGGGTTAGCGCAGATACGCAGTATTTT.